This paragraph reports one TCR beta chain. Study processing details: Amplification from reference gene primers served as the basis for estimated nucleated cell counts. Measured with immunoSEQ multiplex PCR; TCRdb has only the in-frame clones, and not every one. The DNA gave D and trimming, while V, J and clone size come from that table. The sample has 70,000 or so clones; about 90% are singletons. The sample belongs to a study of blood T cell repertoires in COVID-19. Study details: COVID-19 samples from acute and convalescent phases originated in the United States, Italy and Spain. From T cells, B-cell-depleted T cells, or PBMCs came the material, which was cDNA or gDNA.

Trimming removed 2 bases at V and 4 bases at J, with 14 bases between. This CDR3 region has 16 residues. The germline V gene encodes CDR1 SGHAT and CDR2 FQNNGV. Sequenced sample: peripheral blood. This chain links TRBV11-2 with TRBJ2-2; D ambiguous. This clonotype was sampled from a human donor in a cohort sampled during active COVID-19. The DNA for the CDR3 is TGTGCCAGCAGCTTATTGCGTCGAGTGTTCACCGGGGAGCTGTTTTTT. Encoded protein: CASSLLRRVFTGELFF.